The clone carrying this TCR beta chain has at least ten counts. The target antigen is unknown. Germline lookup yields CDR1 SGHDT and CDR2 YYEEEE. The CDR3 runs 14 residues. V lost 4 bases, J lost 0 bases, and 8 bases lay in between. Breast cancer patients provided tissue from their axillary draining lymph nodes. This sample is part of a study of breast tumors, draining lymph nodes, adjacent tissues. MiXCR, run by TCRdb on the multiplex PCR reads, gives a single entry per CDR3 protein. The profile shows 90,000 to 120,000 distinct CDR3 sequences, about 20% of them singletons. Whole-study results and caveats: Tumor TCR diversity was below lymph nodes but above nontumor tissue.

The sample taken for sequencing was axillary lymph node tissue. V and J are TRBV5-6 and TRBJ1-3; D is unresolved. The receptor's source is a female donor with breast cancer. Some clones in this sample may be carry-over from other donors' samples. The chain's CDR3 is CASSPTVSGNTIYF. The CDR3 DNA follows: TGTGCCAGCAGCCCGACGGTCTCTGGAAACACCATATATTTT.